The 3 T cell receptor beta chains reported below all come from one sample, sequenced in a study of shared clonotypes between healthy human individuals. TCRdb's copy holds only in-frame clones and misses some; the assay was immunoSEQ multiplex PCR. The data show a few million clones, with around 94% seen just once and around 0.14% held by the top ten. The material sequenced was naive CD4+ T cells sorted from blood. This sample's subset: CD45RA+ positively selected. These receptors were obtained from a man in his late teens or twenties in good health.

The rearrangement links TRBV19 to TRBJ2-7; 9 nucleotides line up with TRBD1. The germline V gene encodes CDR1 LNHDA and CDR2 SQIVND (reference sequence). V shed 10 bases, J shed 3 bases, and the junction held 10 bases outside the gene matches. This CDR3 has 14 amino acids. The CDR3 region has the DNA TGTGCCACCCATATTTTGGACAGGGGCTACGAGCAGTACTTC. It encodes CATHILDRGYEQYF.

The rearrangement links TRBV30 to TRBJ2-7, with 9 nucleotides matching TRBD1. Germline CDR1 reads GTSNPN; CDR2 reads SVGIG (reference sequence). This CDR3 comprises 13 residues. The V and J ends lost 5 bases and 6 bases, in that order; junction bases with no gene match: 8. The CDR3 DNA follows: TGTGCCTGGGAACTACAGGGGGCAAGCGAGCAGTACTTC. Its translation: CAWELQGASEQYF.

Note on this clone: At the DNA level, this CDR3 is encoded by other sequences in the same sample as well. The rearrangement links TRBV6-5 to TRBJ2-7; TRBD1 might be the D (7 bases). V lost 8 bases and J lost 2, with 13 bases in between. This CDR3 is 13 amino acids long. Germline values: CDR1 MNHEY, CDR2 SVGAGI. CDR3 in amino acids: CASRGGGPYEQYF. DNA for the CDR3: TGTGCCAGCCGTGGAGGGGGCCCCTACGAGCAGTACTTC.